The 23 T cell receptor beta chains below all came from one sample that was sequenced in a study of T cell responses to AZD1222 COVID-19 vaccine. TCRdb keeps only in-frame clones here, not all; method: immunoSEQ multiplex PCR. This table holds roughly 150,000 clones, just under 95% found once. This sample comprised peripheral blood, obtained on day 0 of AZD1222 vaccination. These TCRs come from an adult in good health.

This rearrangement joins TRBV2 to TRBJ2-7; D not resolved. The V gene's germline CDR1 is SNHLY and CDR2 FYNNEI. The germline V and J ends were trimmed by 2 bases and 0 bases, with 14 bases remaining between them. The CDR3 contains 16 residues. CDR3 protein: CASSESPGYNSYEQYF. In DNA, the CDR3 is TGTGCCAGCAGTGAATCCCCAGGATATAACTCCTACGAGCAGTACTTC.

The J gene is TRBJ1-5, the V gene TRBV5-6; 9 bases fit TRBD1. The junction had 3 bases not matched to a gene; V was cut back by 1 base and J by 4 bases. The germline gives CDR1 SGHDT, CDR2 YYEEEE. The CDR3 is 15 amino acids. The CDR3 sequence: CASSLSGTGNQPQHF. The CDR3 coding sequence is TGTGCCAGCAGCTTGTCCGGGACAGGGAATCAGCCCCAGCATTTT.

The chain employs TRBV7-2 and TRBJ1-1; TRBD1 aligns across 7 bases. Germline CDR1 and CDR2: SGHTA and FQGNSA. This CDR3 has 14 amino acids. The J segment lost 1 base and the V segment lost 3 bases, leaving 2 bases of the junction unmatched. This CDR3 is CASSFWTGNTEAFF. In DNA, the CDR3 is TGTGCCAGCAGCTTTTGGACAGGGAACACTGAAGCTTTCTTT.

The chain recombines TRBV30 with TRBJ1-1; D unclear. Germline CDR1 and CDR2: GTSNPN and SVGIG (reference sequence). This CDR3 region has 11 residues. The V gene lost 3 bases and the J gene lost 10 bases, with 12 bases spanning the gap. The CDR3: CAWRVGRIAFF. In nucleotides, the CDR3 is TGTGCCTGGAGGGTTGGGAGGATAGCTTTCTTT.

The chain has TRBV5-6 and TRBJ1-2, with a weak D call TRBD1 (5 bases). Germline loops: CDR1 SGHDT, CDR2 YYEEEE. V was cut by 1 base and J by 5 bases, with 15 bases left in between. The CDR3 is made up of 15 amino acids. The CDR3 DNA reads TGTGCCAGCAGCTTGCAATCAGGGATATCATATGGCTACACCTTC. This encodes CASSLQSGISYGYTF.

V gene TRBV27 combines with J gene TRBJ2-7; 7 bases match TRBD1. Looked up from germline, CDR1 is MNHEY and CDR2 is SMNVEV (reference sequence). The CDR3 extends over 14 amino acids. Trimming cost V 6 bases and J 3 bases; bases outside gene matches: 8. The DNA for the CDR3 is TGTGCCAGCAGCCCCACGGCAGGGGGCTACGAGCAGTACTTC. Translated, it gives CASSPTAGGYEQYF.

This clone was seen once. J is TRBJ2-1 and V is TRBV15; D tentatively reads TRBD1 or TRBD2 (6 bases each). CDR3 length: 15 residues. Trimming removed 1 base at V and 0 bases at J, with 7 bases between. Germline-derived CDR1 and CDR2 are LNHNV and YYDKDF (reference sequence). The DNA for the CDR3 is TGTGCCACCAGCAGAGCGGGGGCCTCCTACAATGAGCAGTTCTTC. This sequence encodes CATSRAGASYNEQFF.

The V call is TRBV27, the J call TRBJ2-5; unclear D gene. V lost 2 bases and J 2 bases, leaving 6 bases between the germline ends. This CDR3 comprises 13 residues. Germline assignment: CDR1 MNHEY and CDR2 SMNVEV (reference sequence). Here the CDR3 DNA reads TGTGCCAGCAGTTTACGTCGACAAGAGACCCAGTACTTC. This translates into CASSLRRQETQYF.

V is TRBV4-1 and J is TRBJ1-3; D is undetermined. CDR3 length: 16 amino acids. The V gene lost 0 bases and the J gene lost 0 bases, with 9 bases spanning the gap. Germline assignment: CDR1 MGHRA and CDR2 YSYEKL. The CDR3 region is CASSQDASGSGNTIYF. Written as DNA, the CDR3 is TGCGCCAGCAGCCAAGATGCGAGCGGCTCTGGAAACACCATATATTTT.

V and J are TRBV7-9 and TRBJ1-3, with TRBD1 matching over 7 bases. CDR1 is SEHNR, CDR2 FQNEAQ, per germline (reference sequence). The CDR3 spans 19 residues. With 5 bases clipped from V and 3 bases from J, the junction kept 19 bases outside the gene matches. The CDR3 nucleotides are TGTGCCAGCAGCCCGTACGGGGCCTTCGACAGGGAGGATGGAAACACCATATATTTT. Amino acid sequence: CASSPYGAFDREDGNTIYF.

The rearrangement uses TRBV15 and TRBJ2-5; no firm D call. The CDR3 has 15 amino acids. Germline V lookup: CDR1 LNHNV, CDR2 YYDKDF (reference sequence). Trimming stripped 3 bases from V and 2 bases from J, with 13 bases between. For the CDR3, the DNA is TGTGCCACCAGCAGTGCGATGACAAGTCAAGAGACCCAGTACTTC. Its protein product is CATSSAMTSQETQYF. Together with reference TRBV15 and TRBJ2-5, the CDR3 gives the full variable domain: DAMVIQNPRYQVTQFGKPVTLSCSQTLNHNVMYWYQQKSSQAPKLLFHYYDKDFNNEADTPDNFQSRRPNTSFCFLDIRSPGLGDTAMYLCATSSAMTSQETQYFGPGTRLLVL.

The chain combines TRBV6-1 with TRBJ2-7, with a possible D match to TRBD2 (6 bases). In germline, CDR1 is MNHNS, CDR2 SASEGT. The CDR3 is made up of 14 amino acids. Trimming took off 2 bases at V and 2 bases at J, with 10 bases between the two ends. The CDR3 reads CASSELLAPYEQYF. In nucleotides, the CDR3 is TGTGCCAGCAGTGAACTCCTAGCGCCCTACGAGCAGTACTTC.

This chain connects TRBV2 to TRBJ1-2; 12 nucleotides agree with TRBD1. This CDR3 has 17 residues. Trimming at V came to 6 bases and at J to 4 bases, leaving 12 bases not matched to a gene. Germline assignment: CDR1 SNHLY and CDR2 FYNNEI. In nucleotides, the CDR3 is TGTGCCAGCAGGATGGCGGGACAGGGGGCGCTTGGCTATGGCTACACCTTC. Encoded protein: CASRMAGQGALGYGYTF. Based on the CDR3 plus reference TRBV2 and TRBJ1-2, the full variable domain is EPEVTQTPSHQVTQMGQEVILRCVPISNHLYFYWYRQILGQKVEFLVSFYNNEISEKSEIFDDQFSVERPDGSNFTLKIRSTKLEDSAMYFCASRMAGQGALGYGYTFGSGTRLTVV.

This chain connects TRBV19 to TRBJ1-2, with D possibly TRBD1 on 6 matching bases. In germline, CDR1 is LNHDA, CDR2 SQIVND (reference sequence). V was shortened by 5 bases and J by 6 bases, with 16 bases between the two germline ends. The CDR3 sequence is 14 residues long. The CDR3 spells CASSLGRGDDGYTF. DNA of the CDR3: TGTGCCAGTAGTTTAGGAAGGGGGGACGATGGCTACACCTTC.

The CDR3 region is CASSIGQGLGNTIYF. CDR3 bases: TGTGCCAGTAGTATTGGACAGGGGCTTGGAAACACCATATATTTT. The rearrangement links TRBV19 to TRBJ1-3, with TRBD1 identical over 9 bases. CDR3 length: 15 residues. With V trimmed by 3 bases and J by 3 bases, 3 bases remained unmatched. CDR1 is LNHDA, CDR2 SQIVND, per germline (reference sequence).

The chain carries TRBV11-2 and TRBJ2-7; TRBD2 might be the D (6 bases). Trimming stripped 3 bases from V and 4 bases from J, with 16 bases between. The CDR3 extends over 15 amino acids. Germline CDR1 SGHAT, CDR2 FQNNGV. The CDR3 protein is CASSFGRGTNYEQYF. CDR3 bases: TGTGCCAGCAGCTTTGGGCGGGGTACAAATTACGAGCAGTACTTC.

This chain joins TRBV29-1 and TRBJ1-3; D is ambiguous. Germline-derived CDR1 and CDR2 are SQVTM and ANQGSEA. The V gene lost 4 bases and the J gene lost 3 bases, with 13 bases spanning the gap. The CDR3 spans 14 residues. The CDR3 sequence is CSVGDALGGNTIYF. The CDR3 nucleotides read TGCAGCGTTGGCGACGCATTAGGTGGAAACACCATATATTTT.

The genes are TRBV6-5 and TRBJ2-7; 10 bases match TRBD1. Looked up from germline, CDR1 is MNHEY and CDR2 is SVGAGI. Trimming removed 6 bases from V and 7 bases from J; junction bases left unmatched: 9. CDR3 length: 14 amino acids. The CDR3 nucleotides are TGTGCCAGCAGGTACGACAGGGGGCGCCGGGAGCAGTACTTC. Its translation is CASRYDRGRREQYF.

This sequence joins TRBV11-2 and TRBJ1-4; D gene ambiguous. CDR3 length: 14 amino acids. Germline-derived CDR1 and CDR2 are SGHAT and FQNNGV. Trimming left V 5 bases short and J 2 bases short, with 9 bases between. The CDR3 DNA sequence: TGTGCCAGCAGCCGAGGGAGGACTAATGAAAAACTGTTTTTT. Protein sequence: CASSRGRTNEKLFF.

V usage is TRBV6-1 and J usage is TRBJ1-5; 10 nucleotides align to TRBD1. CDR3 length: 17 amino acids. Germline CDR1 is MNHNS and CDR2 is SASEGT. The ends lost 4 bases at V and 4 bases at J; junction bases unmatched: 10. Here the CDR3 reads CASSGHGRQGANQPQHF. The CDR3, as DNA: TGTGCCAGCAGTGGCCACGGTAGACAGGGGGCGAATCAGCCCCAGCATTTT.

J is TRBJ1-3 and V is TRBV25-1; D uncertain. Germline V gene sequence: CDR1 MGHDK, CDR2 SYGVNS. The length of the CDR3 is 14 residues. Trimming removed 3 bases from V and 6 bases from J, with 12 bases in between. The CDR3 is CASSDSPLVNTIYF. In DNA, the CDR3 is TGTGCCAGCAGTGACTCCCCACTCGTAAACACCATATATTTT.

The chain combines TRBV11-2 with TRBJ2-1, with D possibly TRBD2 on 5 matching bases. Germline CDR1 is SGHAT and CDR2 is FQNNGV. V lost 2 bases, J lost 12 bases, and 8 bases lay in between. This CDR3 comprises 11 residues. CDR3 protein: CASSLYGVQFF. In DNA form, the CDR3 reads TGTGCCAGCAGCTTATACGGGGTGCAGTTCTTC.

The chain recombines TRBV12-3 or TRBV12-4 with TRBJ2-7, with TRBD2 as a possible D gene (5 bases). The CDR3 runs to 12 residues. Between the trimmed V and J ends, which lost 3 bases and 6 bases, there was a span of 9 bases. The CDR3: CASSLREPEQYF. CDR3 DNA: TGTGCCAGCAGTTTGAGGGAACCCGAGCAGTACTTC.